The 25 T cell receptor beta chains in this list originate from one sample, sequenced in a study of shared clonotypes between healthy human individuals. CD45RO-negative CD8 cells positively selected for CCR7 made up the naive population, which excluded terminally differentiated effector memory CD45RA+ cells. Assay used: immunoSEQ multiplex PCR; TCRdb lists only in-frame clones, some missing. The profile covers nearly 2 million clones, with approximately 94% appearing a single time and around 1.2% taken by the ten largest. The sample comprised naive CD8+ T cells sorted from blood. The receptors come from a man between 18 and 35 years old in good health.

The chain carries TRBV29-1 and TRBJ2-7; unclear D gene. Germline assignment: CDR1 SQVTM and CDR2 ANQGSEA. V was clipped by 4 bases and J by 3 bases, with 16 bases between them. The CDR3 totals 14 residues. CDR3 DNA sequence: TGCAGCGTTGCGGCTGGGTCGTTCGGCTACGAGCAGTACTTC. It codes for CSVAAGSFGYEQYF.

This clone was seen just once. The rearrangement joins TRBV27 to TRBJ1-1; no clear D. The CDR3 contains 14 residues. Germline assignment: CDR1 MNHEY and CDR2 SMNVEV (reference sequence). V lost 0 bases to trimming and J lost 5 bases, with 10 bases between them. The CDR3 region is CASSLSIRETEAFF. The CDR3 coding sequence is TGTGCCAGCAGTTTATCGATTCGGGAGACTGAAGCTTTCTTT.

Comments on this clone: The same CDR3 can be traced to other DNA sequences in this sample. The chain uses TRBV9 and TRBJ1-1, with D unclear. This CDR3 region has 13 residues. Germline CDR1 is SGDLS and CDR2 is YYNGEE. Between the trimmed V and J ends, which lost 0 bases and 1 base, there was a span of 4 bases. The CDR3 loop is CASSVGSNTEAFF. The CDR3 nucleotides read TGTGCCAGCAGCGTAGGCTCGAACACTGAAGCTTTCTTT. Using reference TRBV9 and TRBJ1-1 for the parts outside the CDR3, the full variable domain is DSGVTQTPKHLITATGQRVTLRCSPRSGDLSVYWYQQSLDQGLQFLIQYYNGEERAKGNILERFSAQQFPDLHSELNLSSLELGDSALYFCASSVGSNTEAFFGQGTRLTVV.

This clone was observed a handful of times. The rearrangement links TRBV27 to TRBJ1-4; TRBD1 agrees at 7 bases. The CDR3 length is 14 residues. Germline loops: CDR1 MNHEY, CDR2 SMNVEV (reference sequence). The junction had 8 bases not matched to a gene; V was cut back by 3 bases and J by 10 bases. CDR3 protein: CASSLNRGSVKLFF. The CDR3 bases are TGTGCCAGCAGTTTGAACAGGGGAAGTGTAAAACTGTTTTTT.

The chain combines TRBV28 with TRBJ1-1; 8 nucleotides line up with TRBD1. This CDR3 comprises 12 residues. From germline, CDR1 is MDHEN and CDR2 SYDVKM. The J segment lost 6 bases and the V segment lost 5 bases, leaving 2 bases of the junction unmatched. The CDR3 coding sequence is TGTGCCAGCAGTCTGGACAGGGCTGAAGCTTTCTTT. Amino acids: CASSLDRAEAFF.

V gene TRBV28 combines with J gene TRBJ1-2; D possibly corresponds to TRBD1 (5 bases). Trimming removed 3 bases from V and 14 bases from J, with 13 bases in between. In germline, CDR1 is MDHEN, CDR2 SYDVKM. CDR3 length: 11 residues. The CDR3 DNA sequence: TGTGCCAGCAGTTTCATGGGGCCAGGAACCTTC. Translating it yields CASSFMGPGTF.

This sequence joins TRBV11-1 and TRBJ1-1; D not resolved. The V end lost 2 bases, the J end lost 4 bases, and 8 bases lay between the germline ends. This CDR3 is built from 13 residues. The V gene's germline CDR1 is SGHAT and CDR2 FQDESV (reference sequence). CDR3 DNA: TGTGCCAGCAGCTTATTAGAGCCCACTGAAGCTTTCTTT. Translation gives CASSLLEPTEAFF.

The chain employs TRBV15 and TRBJ2-7, with 9 bases matching TRBD1. This CDR3 spans 14 amino acids. Germline-derived CDR1 and CDR2 are LNHNV and YYDKDF (reference sequence). V was clipped by 5 bases and J by 2 bases; unmatched bases: 4. CDR3 sequence (DNA): TGTGCCACCAGCGGGGACAGGGTAACCTACGAGCAGTACTTC. Translation: CATSGDRVTYEQYF.

Comments on this clone: The same CDR3 arises from other DNA sequences in this sample as well. This chain uses TRBV6-5 with TRBJ2-3, with 7 bases lining up with TRBD2. This CDR3 is built from 15 residues. The V and J ends lost 1 base and 1 base, in that order; junction bases with no gene match: 2. Looked up from germline, CDR1 is MNHEY and CDR2 is SVGAGI. CDR3 DNA: TGTGCCAGCAGTTACTTTGCGGGGGGCACAGATACGCAGTATTTT. It encodes CASSYFAGGTDTQYF.

The chain recombines TRBV1 with TRBJ1-2; no DNA check was done on the table's D call, TRBD1. TRBV1 counts as a pseudogene. This CDR3 spans 17 amino acids. CDR3 in DNA: TGCACCAGCAGCCAAGATGTGACAGCAATACCTAACTATGGCTACACCTTC. Its protein product is CTSSQDVTAIPNYGYTF.

The chain combines TRBV27 with TRBJ2-5, with 13 nucleotides matching TRBD2. Looked up from germline, CDR1 is MNHEY and CDR2 is SMNVEV (reference sequence). V shed 1 base, J shed 3 bases, and the junction held 2 bases outside the gene matches. The CDR3 spans 16 residues. The CDR3 sequence: CASSLFGLAGEETQYF. The CDR3 coding sequence is TGTGCCAGCAGTTTATTCGGACTAGCGGGGGAAGAGACCCAGTACTTC.

In the case of this clone: The identical CDR3 is also encoded by other nucleotide sequences in the sample. The V and J genes are TRBV5-1 and TRBJ2-1, with 8 bases identical to TRBD2. There are 15 residues in the CDR3. V dropped 1 base and J dropped 1; count of bases not matched to a gene: 1. Germline V gene lookup returns CDR1 SGHRS and CDR2 YFSETQ. CDR3 DNA: TGCGCCAGCAGCTTGACTAGCGGATCCTACAATGAGCAGTTCTTC. It translates to CASSLTSGSYNEQFF. The full variable domain, its missing parts supplied by reference TRBV5-1 and TRBJ2-1, is KAGVTQTPRYLIKTRGQQVTLSCSPISGHRSVSWYQQTPGQGLQFLFEYFSETQRNKGNFPGRFSGRQFSNSRSEMNVSTLELGDSALYLCASSLTSGSYNEQFFGPGTRLTVL.

This chain links TRBV7-9 with TRBJ2-2; tentatively, D is TRBD2 (5 bases). Trimming pared 3 bases from V and 3 bases from J, leaving 8 bases between. From germline, CDR1 is SEHNR and CDR2 FQNEAQ (reference sequence). The CDR3 consists of 14 residues. CDR3 in amino acids: CASSFTGYTGELFF. For the CDR3, the DNA is TGTGCCAGCAGCTTCACGGGATACACCGGGGAGCTGTTTTTT.

This clone was recorded once. This chain uses TRBV7-9 with TRBJ2-7; no firm D call. V dropped 1 base and J dropped 7 bases, with 23 bases sitting between them. Per germline, CDR1 SEHNR and CDR2 FQNEAQ (reference sequence). The CDR3 spans 17 residues. The CDR3 loop is CASSLVGLGRSSGEQYF. Written as DNA, the CDR3 is TGTGCCAGCAGCTTAGTGGGTTTGGGCAGGAGCTCGGGTGAGCAGTACTTC.

This chain connects TRBV27 to TRBJ2-1; the D gene could be TRBD1 or TRBD2 (5 bases each). Germline values: CDR1 MNHEY, CDR2 SMNVEV (reference sequence). V was cut by 6 bases and J by 2 bases, with 14 bases left in between. The CDR3 is made up of 15 amino acids. DNA for the CDR3: TGTGCCAGCAGGTCCACCGGGGCTCCCTACAATGAGCAGTTCTTC. Translation: CASRSTGAPYNEQFF.

V and J are TRBV19 and TRBJ1-1; possible D gene TRBD1, 5 bases. Trimming shortened V by 5 bases and J by 4 bases, and 14 bases separated the two germline ends. Germline V gives CDR1 LNHDA, CDR2 SQIVND (reference sequence). CDR3 length equals 14 residues. CDR3 nucleotides: TGTGCCAGTAGTCTTAAGGCAGGGAGCACTGAAGCTTTCTTT. This codes for CASSLKAGSTEAFF.

This clone was detected a few times. The V call is TRBV4-1, the J call TRBJ1-1; no reliable D call. The CDR3 is 14 amino acids. In germline, CDR1 is MGHRA, CDR2 YSYEKL. The ends were cut back, 3 bases at V and 4 bases at J, with 12 bases in the middle. CDR3 bases: TGCGCCAGCAGCCAGGGGTCTTTCCCCACTGAAGCTTTCTTT. It encodes CASSQGSFPTEAFF.

Note on this clone: The sample carries other DNA sequences with the same CDR3. V gene TRBV19 combines with J gene TRBJ2-7; TRBD2 matches at 13 bases. Germline V gene data show CDR1 as LNHDA and CDR2 as SQIVND (reference sequence). Trimming removed 6 bases from V and 4 bases from J; junction bases left unmatched: 3. This CDR3 spans 14 amino acids. Here the CDR3 reads CASSPGLAGYEQYF. CDR3 DNA sequence: TGTGCCAGTAGCCCGGGACTAGCGGGATACGAGCAGTACTTC. Together with reference TRBV19 and TRBJ2-7, the CDR3 gives the full variable domain: DGGITQSPKYLFRKEGQNVTLSCEQNLNHDAMYWYRQDPGQGLRLIYYSQIVNDFQKGDIAEGYSVSREKKESFPLTVTSAQKNPTAFYLCASSPGLAGYEQYFGPGTRLTVT.

This chain joins TRBV5-1 and TRBJ1-1; TRBD1 might be the D (5 bases). The CDR3 is made up of 13 amino acids. CDR1 is SGHRS and CDR2 is YFSETQ in the germline V gene. V was shortened by 0 bases and J by 7 bases, with 10 bases between the two germline ends. The DNA for the CDR3 is TGCGCCAGCAGCTTGGTGGGGGGTTATGAAGCTTTCTTT. Its translation: CASSLVGGYEAFF.

A remark on this clone: Other DNA sequences in this sample translate to the same CDR3. This chain connects TRBV6-5 to TRBJ2-7; D is unresolved. CDR3 length equals 13 residues. Looked up from germline, CDR1 is MNHEY and CDR2 is SVGAGI. Trimming took 0 bases from V and 2 from J, leaving 5 bases between them. Written as DNA, the CDR3 is TGTGCCAGCAGTTACTCGACCGCCTACGAGCAGTACTTC. It translates to CASSYSTAYEQYF.

This clone was found once. The genes are TRBV2 and TRBJ2-2; 8 nucleotides line up with TRBD1. CDR3 length: 15 amino acids. Losses at the gene ends were 6 bases for V and 4 bases for J; bases not matched to a gene: 7. Germline CDR1 SNHLY, CDR2 FYNNEI. The CDR3 loop reads CASSAGQGLTGELFF. The CDR3 nucleotides read TGTGCCAGCAGCGCTGGACAGGGACTCACCGGGGAGCTGTTTTTT.

The chain joins TRBV4-3 to TRBJ2-2, with D unresolved. CDR1 LGHNA and CDR2 YSLEER come from the germline V gene. The CDR3 runs 14 residues. V was cut by 2 bases and J by 6 bases, with 10 bases left in between. This CDR3 is CASSQNFYPGELFF. CDR3 bases: TGCGCCAGCAGCCAAAATTTCTATCCCGGGGAGCTGTTTTTT.

This chain joins TRBV7-9 and TRBJ2-7, with 14 bases fitting TRBD2. The junction had 2 bases not matched to a gene; V was cut back by 4 bases and J by 6 bases. This CDR3 is 14 amino acids long. CDR1 SEHNR and CDR2 FQNEAQ come from the germline V gene (reference sequence). The CDR3 spells CASSSGLAGAEQYF. CDR3 coding DNA: TGTGCCAGCAGCTCGGGACTAGCGGGAGCCGAGCAGTACTTC.

The chain is built from TRBV9 and TRBJ1-2, with a tentative D call TRBD1 (6 bases). V was trimmed by 2 bases and J by 6 bases, leaving 17 bases between them. The CDR3 is 15 amino acids. CDR1 is SGDLS and CDR2 is YYNGEE in the germline V gene. The CDR3 loop is CASSVEGGLIDGYTF. The CDR3 DNA follows: TGTGCCAGCAGCGTGGAGGGGGGATTGATCGATGGCTACACCTTC.

The chain has TRBV29-1 and TRBJ2-7, with D perhaps assigned TRBD1 or TRBD2 (5 bases each). V lost 6 bases and J 3 bases, leaving 12 bases between the germline ends. The CDR3 contains 12 residues. Per the germline V gene, CDR1 is SQVTM and CDR2 is ANQGSEA. The CDR3 DNA follows: TGCAGCGTCGGGACGGAAAACTACGAGCAGTACTTC. Amino acids: CSVGTENYEQYF.